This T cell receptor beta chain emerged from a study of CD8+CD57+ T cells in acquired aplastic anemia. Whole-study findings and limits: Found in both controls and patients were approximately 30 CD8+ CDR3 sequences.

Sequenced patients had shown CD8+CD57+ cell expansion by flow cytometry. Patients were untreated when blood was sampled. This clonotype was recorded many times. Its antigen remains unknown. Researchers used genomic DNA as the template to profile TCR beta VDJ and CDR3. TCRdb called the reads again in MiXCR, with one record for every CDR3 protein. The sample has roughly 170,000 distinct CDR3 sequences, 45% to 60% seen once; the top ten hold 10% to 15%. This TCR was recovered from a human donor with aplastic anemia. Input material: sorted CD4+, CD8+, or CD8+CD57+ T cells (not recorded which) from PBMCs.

CDR3 nucleotide sequence: TGCGCCAGCAGCCAAGAAGGAGCGCAGCAAGAGACCCAGTACTTC. It yields the protein CASSQEGAQQETQYF. The J gene is TRBJ2-5, the V gene TRBV4-1; unclear D gene. V gave up 0 bases and J gave up 2 bases, with 10 bases separating them. This CDR3 has 15 residues. Germline V lookup: CDR1 MGHRA, CDR2 YSYEKL.